This T cell receptor beta chain derives from a study of blood T cell repertoires in COVID-19. Across the whole study: In each case, the material was cDNA or gDNA derived from T cells, B-cell-depleted T cells, or PBMCs.

V gave up 6 bases and J gave up 1 base; unmatched junction bases: 5. Germline values: CDR1 ENHRY, CDR2 SYGVKD. This CDR3 is built from 14 residues. This clone occurred a few times. How the authors handled the data: Estimation of nucleated cell counts was performed using reference gene primer amplification. Sequenced by immunoSEQ multiplex PCR; TCRdb stores in-frame clones only, minus some. V and J calls and clone size are copied from that table; D and trimming were computed from the DNA. The sample lists under 250,000 clones, approximately 86% occurring once. Participant age was about 18 to 89 years, and participants resided in about two dozen US areas. Donors were grouped by their self-reported clinical history.

The origin of this receptor is a woman in her 30s with acute COVID-19. This chain connects TRBV10-3 to TRBJ1-1; 7 positions agree with TRBD1. Sequencing was done on a sample of PBMCs or T cells enriched from blood (not recorded which). CDR3 sequence: CAIRTGSRNTEAFF. In DNA, the CDR3 is TGTGCCATCAGGACAGGGTCCCGGAACACTGAAGCTTTCTTT.